The clone carrying this T cell receptor beta chain has a count of ten or more. The record originates from a study of T cells after yellow fever vaccination. TCRdb re-derived calls from the 5' RACE reads in MiXCR, one entry per CDR3 protein. The profile shows 250,000 to 350,000 distinct CDR3 sequences, around 7% of them singletons. CDR1 KGHSH and CDR2 LQKENI come from the germline V gene. The V and J ends lost 2 bases and 5 bases respectively, with 15 bases between them. The CDR3 runs to 15 residues. The receptor was derived from a man aged 18 to 30 who received the YFV17D yellow fever vaccine. Sequencing was performed on PBMCs, taken roughly 45 days after the first yellow fever vaccination. V is TRBV18 and J is TRBJ2-5; the D gene could be TRBD1 or TRBD2 (7 bases each). CDR3 amino acids: CASSPREGAQETQYF. CDR3 DNA sequence: TGTGCCAGCTCACCAAGGGAGGGGGCCCAGGAGACCCAGTACTTC. Supplemented by reference TRBV18 and TRBJ2-5, the full variable domain reads NAGVMQNPRHLVRRRGQEARLRCSPMKGHSHVYWYRQLPEEGLKFMVYLQKENIIDESGMPKERFSAEFPKEGPSILRIQQVVRGDSAAYFCASSPREGAQETQYFGPGTRLLVL.